The rows below give T cell receptor beta chains drawn from one sample of a study of blood T cell repertoires in COVID-19. Clones were read by immunoSEQ multiplex PCR, and TCRdb kept only the in-frame ones, dropping some. The table shows 300,000 to 400,000 clones, with 88% occurring only once. The specimen sequenced was PBMCs or T cells enriched from blood (not recorded which). Every receptor here comes from a man aged 30 to 39 who had recovered from COVID-19. The CDR3 runs from the conserved cysteine through the conserved F or W. The D gene is left open where the match is weak. Expanded clones get a size class; other rows say once, few or many, or leave the size out.

d_gene | j_gene | v_gene | abundance | CDR3nt | CDR3aa
. | TRBJ1-6 | TRBV11-2 | few | TGTGCCAGCAGCTTACTCGGGGATCCTAATTCACCCCTCCACTTT | CASSLLGDPNSPLHF
TRBD1 | TRBJ1-4 | TRBV9 | . | TGTGCCAGCAGCGTAGGTCCCGAGAGCAGGGGGAATGAAAAACTGTTTTTT | CASSVGPESRGNEKLFF
. | TRBJ2-1 | TRBV5-5 | . | TGTGCCAGCAGCTTGACAGGGAATCAGGGGGGTGAGCAGTTCTTC | CASSLTGNQGGEQFF
. | TRBJ2-1 | TRBV5-5 | . | TGTGCCAGCAGCCCCGCAAGGACAGGGAGGGATGAGCAGTTCTTC | CASSPARTGRDEQFF
TRBD2 | TRBJ2-5 | TRBV7-3 | . | TGTGCCAGCAGCTTCTCGGGGGGGCAGACCCAGTACTTC | CASSFSGGQTQYF
. | TRBJ2-3 | TRBV3-1/TRBV3-2 | . | TGTGCCAGCAGCCAAAGAGGGGGCGGGGCAGATACGCAGTATTTT | CASSQRGGGADTQYF
TRBD1 | TRBJ1-2 | TRBV25-1 | . | TGTGCCAGCTTCCCGGGACAGGGGAGCGGCTACACCTTC | CASFPGQGSGYTF
. | TRBJ1-6 | TRBV4-2 | . | TGTGCCAGCAGCCAAGAGAGCTCCTATAATTCACCCCTCCACTTT | CASSQESSYNSPLHF
TRBD1 | TRBJ1-6 | TRBV19 | . | TGTGCCAGTAGTCTGGGACAGGTATCACCCCTCCACTTT | CASSLGQVSPLHF
. | TRBJ1-2 | TRBV5-1 | few | TGCGCCAGCAGCTTGGGCAGGAACTATGGCTACACCTTC | CASSLGRNYGYTF
TRBD1 | TRBJ2-3 | TRBV19 | . | TGTGCCAGTGCTACAGGGGGTAGCACAGATACGCAGTATTTT | CASATGGSTDTQYF
TRBD2 | TRBJ2-1 | TRBV18 | once | TGTGCCAGCTCATCCAAATCAGCGGGGGGGGTCAATGAGCAGTTCTTC | CASSSKSAGGVNEQFF
. | TRBJ1-2 | TRBV7-9 | . | TGTGCCAGCAGCTTACAACAGAACCCCTATGGCTACACCTTC | CASSLQQNPYGYTF
TRBD1 | TRBJ1-6 | TRBV3-1/TRBV3-2 | . | TGTGCCAGCAGCCAAGGTGGGACAGTGCAGTTCCCCCTCCACTTT | CASSQGGTVQFPLHF
. | TRBJ2-3 | TRBV3-1/TRBV3-2 | . | TGTGCCAGCAGCCAAGGTACAGGGACGCAGTATTTT | CASSQGTGTQYF
. | TRBJ2-2 | TRBV19 | few | TGTGCCAGTAGTATAGGGCAGGCGAACACCGGGGAGCTGTTTTTT | CASSIGQANTGELFF
. | TRBJ2-7 | TRBV10-3 | . | TGTGCCATCAGTGCGGCGGCTCGCGGCTACGAGCAGTACTTC | CAISAAARGYEQYF
TRBD2 | TRBJ2-7 | TRBV3-1/TRBV3-2 | . | TGTGCCAGCAGCCTCGCGGGGGGGCCCTACTACGAGCAGTACTTC | CASSLAGGPYYEQYF
. | TRBJ2-2 | TRBV25-1 | few | TGTGCCAGCAGTGCGAGACAGAGTAACACCGGGGAGCTGTTTTTT | CASSARQSNTGELFF
. | TRBJ1-1 | TRBV5-6 | . | TGTGCCAGCAGCTTGGAGCCGACGGGGGACACTGAAGCTTTCTTT | CASSLEPTGDTEAFF
TRBD1 | TRBJ1-5 | TRBV3-1/TRBV3-2 | . | TGTGCCAGCAGCCAAGGAATCGGGACAGACAATCAGCCCCAGCATTTT | CASSQGIGTDNQPQHF
. | TRBJ2-1 | TRBV19 | . | TGTGCCAGTAGTAGCCTACAGGGATGGGGGGAGCAGTTCTTC | CASSSLQGWGEQFF
. | TRBJ2-7 | TRBV19 | . | TGTGCCAGTAGCCATTACTCCGATACCTACGAGCAGTACTTC | CASSHYSDTYEQYF
TRBD2 | TRBJ2-7 | TRBV19 | . | TGTGCCAGTAGTATGTATCTAGCGGGGTCCTACGAGCAGTACTTC | CASSMYLAGSYEQYF
TRBD1 | TRBJ1-2 | TRBV5-6 | . | TGTGCCAGCAGCTGGCTCACCGGGACAGGATCCTACACCTTC | CASSWLTGTGSYTF
. | TRBJ1-1 | TRBV7-9 | . | TGTGCCAGCAGCCAACAAACAGGGTTAGGGACCCCTGAAGCTTTCTTT | CASSQQTGLGTPEAFF
. | TRBJ1-6 | TRBV3-1/TRBV3-2 | . | TGTGCCAGCAGCCCGAAATTTGAGGCTTCACCCCTCCACTTT | CASSPKFEASPLHF
. | TRBJ2-7 | TRBV15 | . | TGTGCCACCAGCAGAGTAGACAGCTACGAGCAGTACTTC | CATSRVDSYEQYF
. | TRBJ2-2 | TRBV27 | . | TGTGCCAGCAGTATCCTACAGGGAATTGGGACCGGGGAGCTGTTTTTT | CASSILQGIGTGELFF
TRBD1 | TRBJ2-1 | TRBV18 | . | TGTGCCAGCTCACTATTGGTCGGACAGGGCAACAATGAGCAGTTCTTC | CASSLLVGQGNNEQFF
. | TRBJ1-6 | TRBV2 | . | TGTGCCAGCAAAAACAGGGCGGGTAATTCACCCCTCCACTTT | CASKNRAGNSPLHF
. | TRBJ1-6 | TRBV5-1 | . | TGCGCCAGCAGCCCGGCCGTGACAGACCTAAATTCACCCCTCCACTTT | CASSPAVTDLNSPLHF
. | TRBJ2-7 | TRBV7-9 | . | TGTGCCAGCAGCTTACCTCCTCAGCGGCGCTCCTACGAGCAGTACTTC | CASSLPPQRRSYEQYF
. | TRBJ2-1 | TRBV5-5 | few | TGTGCCAGCAGCTTGATGGGCGGGGGCGTTTGGGCCTACAATGAGCAGTTCTTC | CASSLMGGGVWAYNEQFF
TRBD1 | TRBJ1-3 | TRBV5-4 | . | TGTGCCAGCAGCTCACAGGGGCTAGGAAACACCATATATTTT | CASSSQGLGNTIYF
. | TRBJ2-3 | TRBV7-2 | . | TGTGCCAGCAGCTTAGCGTCCCTCGCAGATACGCAGTATTTT | CASSLASLADTQYF